This T cell receptor (beta chain) was found in a study of cytomegalovirus exposure and HLA in healthy donors. Study-wide context: Assignment to the Caucasian-associated ancestry cluster applied to around four fifths of the approximately 370 genotyped donors. Study-level results: Later analysis found that TCR beta chains associated with HLA were more clonally expanded than other, equally common chains.

Turning to this clone: The antigen is not known.

The PCR made use of 60 Vbeta and 13 Jbeta primers. Source study methods: An analysis performed later counted about 80 million unique TCR beta chains (around 9.9 million of them shared). Produced via immunoSEQ multiplex PCR; TCRdb's table is partial and in-frame only. D and trimming were read from the DNA, whereas the V and J calls and clone size are those reported in that table. The sample gives over 150,000 clones, around 74% of which show up once; about 2.7% is in the top ten. In nominal health when sampled, donors likely had unrecorded immune exposures nonetheless. Losses at the gene ends were 2 bases for V and 10 bases for J; bases not matched to a gene: 8. Germline V gives CDR1 LGHNA, CDR2 YSLEER. The CDR3 covers 14 residues.

The sequencing input was PBMCs. This receptor was identified in a male donor in good health and CMV-seronegative. The rearrangement links TRBV4-3 to TRBJ2-1, with 7 bases lining up with TRBD2. CDR3 residues: CASSQREGRWEQFF. The CDR3 region has the DNA TGCGCCAGCAGCCAAAGGGAGGGAAGGTGGGAGCAGTTCTTC.